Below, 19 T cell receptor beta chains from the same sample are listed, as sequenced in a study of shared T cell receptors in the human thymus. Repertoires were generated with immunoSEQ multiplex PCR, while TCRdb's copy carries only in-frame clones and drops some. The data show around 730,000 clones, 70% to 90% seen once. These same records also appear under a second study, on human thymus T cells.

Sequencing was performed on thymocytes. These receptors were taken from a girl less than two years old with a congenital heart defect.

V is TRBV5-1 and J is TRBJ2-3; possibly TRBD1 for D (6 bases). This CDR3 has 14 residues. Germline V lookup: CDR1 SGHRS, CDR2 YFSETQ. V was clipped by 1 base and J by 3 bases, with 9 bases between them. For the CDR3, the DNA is TGCGCCAGCAGCTTGTCGGACAGAACAGATACGCAGTATTTT. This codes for CASSLSDRTDTQYF.

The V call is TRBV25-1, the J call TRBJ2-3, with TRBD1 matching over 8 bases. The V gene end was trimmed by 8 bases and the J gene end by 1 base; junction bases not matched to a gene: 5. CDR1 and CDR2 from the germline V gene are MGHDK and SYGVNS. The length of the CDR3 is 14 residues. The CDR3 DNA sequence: TGTGCCAGCCAGGGGGCGTCGGGCACAGATACGCAGTATTTT. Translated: CASQGASGTDTQYF. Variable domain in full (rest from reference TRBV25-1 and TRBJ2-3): EADIYQTPRYLVIGTGKKITLECSQTMGHDKMYWYQQDPGMELHLIHYSYGVNSTEKGDLSSESTVSRIRTEHFPLTLESARPSHTSQYLCASQGASGTDTQYFGPGTRLTVL.

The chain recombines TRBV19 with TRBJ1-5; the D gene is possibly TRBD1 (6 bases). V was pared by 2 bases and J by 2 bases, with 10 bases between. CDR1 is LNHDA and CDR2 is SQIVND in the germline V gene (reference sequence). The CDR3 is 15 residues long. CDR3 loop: CASSIYGTRNQPQHF. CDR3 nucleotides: TGTGCCAGTAGTATATATGGGACACGCAATCAGCCCCAGCATTTT.

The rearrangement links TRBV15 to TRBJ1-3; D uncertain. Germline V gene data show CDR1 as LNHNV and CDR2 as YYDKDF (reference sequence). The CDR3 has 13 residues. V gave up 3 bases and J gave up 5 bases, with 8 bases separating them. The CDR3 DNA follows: TGTGCCACCAGCAGGGACTGCCGAAACACCATATATTTT. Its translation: CATSRDCRNTIYF.

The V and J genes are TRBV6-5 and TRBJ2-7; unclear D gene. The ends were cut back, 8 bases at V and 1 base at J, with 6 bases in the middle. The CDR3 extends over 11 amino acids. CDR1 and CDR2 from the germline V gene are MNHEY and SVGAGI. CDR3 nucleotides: TGTGCCAGCGGCACGTCCTACGAGCAGTACTTC. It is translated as CASGTSYEQYF.

The CDR3 DNA follows: TGTGCCAGCAGTGAAGCGGACAGGGTTGGTATTGGCTATGGCTACACCTTC. Translated, it gives CASSEADRVGIGYGYTF. The V gene is TRBV2, the J gene TRBJ1-2, with 8 nucleotides matching TRBD1. Germline V lookup: CDR1 SNHLY, CDR2 FYNNEI. The CDR3 totals 17 residues. J gave up 4 bases and V 0 bases, and 10 bases lay outside the gene matches.

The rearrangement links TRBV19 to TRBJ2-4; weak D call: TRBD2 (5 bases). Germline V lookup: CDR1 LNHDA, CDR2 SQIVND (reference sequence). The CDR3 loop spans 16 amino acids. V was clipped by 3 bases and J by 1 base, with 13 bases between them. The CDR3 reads CASSMPGVGAKNIQYF. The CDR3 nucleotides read TGTGCCAGTAGTATGCCCGGGGTAGGGGCCAAAAACATTCAGTACTTC.

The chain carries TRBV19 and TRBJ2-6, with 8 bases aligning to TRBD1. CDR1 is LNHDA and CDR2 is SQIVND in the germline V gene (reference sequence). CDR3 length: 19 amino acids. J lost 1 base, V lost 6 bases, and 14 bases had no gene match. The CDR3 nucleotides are TGTGCCAGTAGATCGAAGGCGGCAGGGGGCGATTCTGGGGCCAACGTCCTGACTTTC. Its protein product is CASRSKAAGGDSGANVLTF.

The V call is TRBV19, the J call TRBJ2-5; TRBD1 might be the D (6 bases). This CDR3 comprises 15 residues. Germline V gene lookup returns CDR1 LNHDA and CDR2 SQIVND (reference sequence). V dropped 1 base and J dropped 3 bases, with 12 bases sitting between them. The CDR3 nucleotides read TGTGCCAGTAGTATAGTTTTCGACAGGAAAGAGACCCAGTACTTC. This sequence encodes CASSIVFDRKETQYF.

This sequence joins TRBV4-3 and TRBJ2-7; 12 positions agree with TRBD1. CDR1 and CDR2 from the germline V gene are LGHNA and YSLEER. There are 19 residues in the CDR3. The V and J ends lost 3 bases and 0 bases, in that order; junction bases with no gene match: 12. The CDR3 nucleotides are TGCGCCAGCAGCCAGGCCGGGACAGGGGGCAAGGGGGCCTCCTACGAGCAGTACTTC. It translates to CASSQAGTGGKGASYEQYF.

The CDR3 DNA follows: TGTGCCAGCAGTTTATTTGCGACAGGGGGGCTCGAGTATGGCTACACCTTC. Protein product: CASSLFATGGLEYGYTF. This chain joins TRBV28 and TRBJ1-2; 9 bases align to TRBD1. CDR3 length: 17 amino acids. The trim removed 1 base at V and 5 bases at J, leaving 11 bases unmatched. The germline V gene encodes CDR1 MDHEN and CDR2 SYDVKM.

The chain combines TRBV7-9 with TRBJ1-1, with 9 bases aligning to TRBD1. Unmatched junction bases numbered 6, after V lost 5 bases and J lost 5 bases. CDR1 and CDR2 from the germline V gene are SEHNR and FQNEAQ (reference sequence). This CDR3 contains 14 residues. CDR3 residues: CASSIGQGMTEAFF. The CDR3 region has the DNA TGTGCCAGCAGCATTGGACAGGGGATGACTGAAGCTTTCTTT.

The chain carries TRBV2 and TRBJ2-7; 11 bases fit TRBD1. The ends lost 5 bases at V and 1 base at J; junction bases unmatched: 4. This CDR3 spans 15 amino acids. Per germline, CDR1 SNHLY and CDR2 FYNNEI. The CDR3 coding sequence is TGTGCCAGCAGTCGTGGGGACAGGGGGTCCTACGAGCAGTACTTC. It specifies CASSRGDRGSYEQYF. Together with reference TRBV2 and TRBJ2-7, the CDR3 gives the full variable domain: EPEVTQTPSHQVTQMGQEVILRCVPISNHLYFYWYRQILGQKVEFLVSFYNNEISEKSEIFDDQFSVERPDGSNFTLKIRSTKLEDSAMYFCASSRGDRGSYEQYFGPGTRLTVT.

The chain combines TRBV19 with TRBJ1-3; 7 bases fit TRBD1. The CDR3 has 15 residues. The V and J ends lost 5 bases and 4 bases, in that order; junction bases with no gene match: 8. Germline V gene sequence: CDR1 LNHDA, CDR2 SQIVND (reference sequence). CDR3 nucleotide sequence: TGTGCCAGTAGTGGAACACAGGGGCCCGGAAACACCATATATTTT. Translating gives CASSGTQGPGNTIYF.

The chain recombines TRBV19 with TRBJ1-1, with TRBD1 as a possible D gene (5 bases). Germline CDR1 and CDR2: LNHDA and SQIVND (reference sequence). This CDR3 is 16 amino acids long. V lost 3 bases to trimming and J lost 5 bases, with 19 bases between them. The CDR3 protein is CASSMDQQPKGTEAFF. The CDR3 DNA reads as TGTGCCAGTAGTATGGACCAACAACCTAAGGGGACTGAAGCTTTCTTT. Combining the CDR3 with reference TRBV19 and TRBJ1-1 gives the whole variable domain DGGITQSPKYLFRKEGQNVTLSCEQNLNHDAMYWYRQDPGQGLRLIYYSQIVNDFQKGDIAEGYSVSREKKESFPLTVTSAQKNPTAFYLCASSMDQQPKGTEAFFGQGTRLTVV.

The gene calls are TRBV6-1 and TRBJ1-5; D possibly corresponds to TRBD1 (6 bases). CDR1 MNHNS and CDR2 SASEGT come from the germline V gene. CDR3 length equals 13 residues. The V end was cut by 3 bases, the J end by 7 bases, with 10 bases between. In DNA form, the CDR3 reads TGTGCCAGCAGTGACAGGGGAGGGCAGCCCCAGCATTTT. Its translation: CASSDRGGQPQHF.

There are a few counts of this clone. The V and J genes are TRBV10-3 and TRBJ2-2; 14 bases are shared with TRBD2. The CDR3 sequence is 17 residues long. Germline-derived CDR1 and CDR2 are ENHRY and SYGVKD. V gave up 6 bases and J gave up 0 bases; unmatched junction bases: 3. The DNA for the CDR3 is TGTGCCATCAGCAAGACTAGCGGGGGGGCGAACACCGGGGAGCTGTTTTTT. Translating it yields CAISKTSGGANTGELFF.

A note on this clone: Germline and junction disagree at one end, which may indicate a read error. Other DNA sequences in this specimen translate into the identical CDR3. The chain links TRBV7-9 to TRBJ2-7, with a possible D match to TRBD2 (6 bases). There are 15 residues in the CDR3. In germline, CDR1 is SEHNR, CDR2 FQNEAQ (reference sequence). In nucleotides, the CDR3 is TGTGCCAGCAGCTTAGTGGGGGACTCGGCCTACGAGCAGTACTTT. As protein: CASSLVGDSAYEQYF. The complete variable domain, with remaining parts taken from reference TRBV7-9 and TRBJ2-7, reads DTGVSQNPRHKITKRGQNVTFRCDPISEHNRLYWYRQTLGQGPEFLTYFQNEAQLEKSRLLSDRFSAERPKGSFSTLEIQRTEQGDSAMYLCASSLVGDSAYEQYFGPGTRLTVT.

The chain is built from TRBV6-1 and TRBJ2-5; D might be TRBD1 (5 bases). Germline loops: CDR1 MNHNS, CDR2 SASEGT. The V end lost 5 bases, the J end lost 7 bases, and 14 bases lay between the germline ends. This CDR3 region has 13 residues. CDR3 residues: CASSSDPTGTQYF. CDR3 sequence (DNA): TGTGCCAGCAGTTCAGACCCTACAGGGACCCAGTACTTC.